This TCR beta chain was obtained from a study of cytomegalovirus exposure and HLA in healthy donors (TCRdb year 2017). With regard to the full study: In an earlier analysis of roughly 590 of the donors, approximately 300 Gb of sequence data and 117 million unique TCR beta sequences from 180 million or so T cells were reported. Among about 390 genotyped donors of the cohort, an average of roughly 240,000 unique TCR beta nucleotide sequences were sequenced per donor, roughly 20% of them non-productive. Typing coverage differed by locus: A, B, C, DRB1 and DQB1 were typed in about 620-640 donors, DQA1 in 500 to 550, DPA1 in roughly 590, and DPB1 in 400 to 490. A later genetic analysis took genome-wide SNP genotypes for about three fifths of the 666 donors and used that subset as a discovery cohort. An early release that covered about 600 HLA-typed donors contained around 300 gigabases of sequencing data and tens of millions of unique TCR sequences. The study aimed to test whether signatures of past pathogen exposure could be identified by cataloging public T cell receptors. Every repertoire in the discovery cohort had been generated on one and the same sequencing platform. In an earlier analysis of more than 550 of the donors, high-throughput TCR beta sequencing was used to judge whether each TCR beta V gene segment behaved as functional or pseudogenic. To predict cytomegalovirus infection status, the study brought together high-throughput TCR immunosequencing, statistical association of individual TCRs with disease status, and machine learning. Rather than drawing on any new phenotypic data, the later analysis identified candidate immune exposures from TCR beta sequences and the way those sequences occurred across donors. The T cell repertoires of around 670 subjects were profiled by immunosequencing and related to cytomegalovirus serostatus. Roughly five DR-DQ haplotypes were handled as single units for association and clustering, since linkage in the cohort was strong. Of the roughly 410 genotyped donors, more than 75% were placed in the genetic ancestry cluster associated with self-reported Caucasian donors. A later analysis re-analyzed previously published TCR beta repertoires from approximately 670 donors and added high-resolution HLA genotyping to study TCR occurrence patterns. HLA typing covered class I and class II loci at four-digit resolution. Alongside the repertoire data, information on donor age, sex, ethnicity and CMV serostatus was compiled. In addition to the first cohort of 666 subjects, a separate validation cohort of under 150 different subjects was used. On the study overall, not on this receptor specifically: A group of highly shared sequence variants was considered likely to be a technical artifact of the sequencing pipeline. Some 15 rarely observed V segments, including chromosome 9 orphons, were excluded from the earlier analysis of approximately 600 of the donors because counts were too low. A later analysis associated 17,000 or so TCR beta sequences with specific HLA alleles at a false discovery rate of 0.05. A further reported finding was that TCR beta sequences accurately predicted the HLA-A and HLA-B alleles for most subjects in the first cohort. Some IMGT-functional V segments, including TRBV6-2 and TRBV6-3, could not be distinguished by the 87-base-pair reads and were therefore excluded. In a later genetic analysis, a missense DCLRE1C variant was associated with V-gene and J-gene trimming of TCR beta chains, and the association was replicated in an independent cohort. This cohort had only TCR beta chains sequenced, and the lack of alpha or paired-chain data limited which features could be detected. Across donors, most TCR sequences were observed very rarely, whereas some public TCRs were present in many individuals. Assigning TCR associations to individual alleles was difficult when HLA alleles, especially DR and DQ, strongly co-occurred. HLA typing was unavailable for some donors at each locus, so association tests used only the typed subset. According to a later analysis, TCR association rates differed among HLA loci, with DRB1 alleles showing the most associated TCRs and HLA-C alleles showing the fewest. A total of about 150 TCR beta chains were listed by the study as associated with cytomegalovirus. In a later analysis, HLA-associated TCR beta chains were found to be more clonally expanded and to have lower generation probabilities than equally common non-associated chains. It was suggested by the authors that the approach could potentially be generalized to other disease states and immunological phenotypes. A few of the identified cytomegalovirus-associated TCR beta chains were confirmed in vitro to be specific for cytomegalovirus antigens. In an earlier analysis of about 600 of the donors, most TCR beta V segments appeared in productive rearrangements about 90% or about 30% of the time, broadly matching IMGT annotations. In a later analysis, several top co-occurrence clusters were reported to appear linked to parvovirus B19, influenza, CMV and Epstein-Barr virus. Compared with the roughly 600-donor mean, donors in an Asian-associated ancestry cluster had fewer N-insertions in productive TCRs, according to a later genetic analysis. Presence/absence analyses assumed roughly uniform sequencing depth across donors, an assumption that may not hold. In a later analysis, most CMV-associated TCR beta chains were found to appear HLA-restricted, with HLA associations seemingly driven largely by CMV exposure. For the cohort, immune exposure information was limited to CMV serostatus. The classifier was reported to diagnose cytomegalovirus status with high specificity and sensitivity in both the original and validation cohorts. Linkage disequilibrium might explain the correlated functional status among segregating V segments, but an unknown experimental factor could not be excluded.

As regards this clone: It has no known antigen specificity. One base away there is no much larger clone; base qualities are not given.

The germline V gene supplies CDR1 MNHEY and CDR2 SVGAGI. Counted from cysteine to phenylalanine, this CDR3 has 15 amino acids. The only DNA kept is the CDR3, 45 bases in frame from the first base. Libraries were constructed by the immunoSEQ multiplex PCR assay. For the multiplex PCR, a mixture combining 60 forward primers for TCR Vbeta segments and 13 reverse primers for TCR Jbeta segments was used. A multiplex PCR assay on genomic DNA amplified the CDR3 region of rearranged TCR beta genes. Amplified TCR beta libraries were sequenced as 87-base-pair reads on the Illumina HiSeq System. In the original analysis: A later analysis counted around 72 million unique TCR beta chains across the approximately 700 repertoires, and 10 million to 11 million of these chains were shared by at least two donors. Raw reads were error-corrected and collapsed into unique sequences with a nearest-neighbor algorithm that merged closely related sequences to remove PCR and sequencing errors. To assign V, D and J gene segments, CDR3 sequences were aligned to IMGT reference sequences. Each retained sequence needed at least a six-nucleotide match to both a V gene segment and a J gene segment. A rearrangement counted as productive if the CDR3 had no stop codons and remained in frame with V and J, and every other rearrangement counted as non-productive. Following IMGT convention, CDR3 was defined as the stretch from the second conserved V-encoded cysteine to the conserved J-encoded phenylalanine. In an earlier analysis of roughly 580 of the donors, sequences lacking an unambiguous match to a single V gene segment were excluded. An earlier analysis of about 590 of the donors classified V segments as functional when productive rearrangements were above 56.7% and as segregating when the standard deviation between donors was above 5%. A statistical classification framework was built for diagnosing cytomegalovirus status from the catalog of TCR beta chain sequences. V and J gene assignment, in a later analysis, came from comparing TCR nucleotide sequences with IMGT/GENE-DB human TR gene sequences. Using the TCRdist pipeline, a later analysis assigned CDR3 sequences along with most-parsimonious VDJ recombination scenarios. A later analysis defined each TCR beta chain by its CDR3 amino acid sequence plus V-gene family, and excluded reads lacking a unique V-gene family. To address suspected cross-contamination and a sequencing artifact, a later analysis removed 592 highly shared, low-generation-probability nucleotide sequences. A later analysis calculated a clonal expansion index for each public chain from normalized within-repertoire ranks of inferred template counts. Generation probabilities in a later analysis came from a VDJ recombination model fitted to out-of-frame rearrangements, and those results were checked against IGoR. In a later analysis, hypergeometric tests were used to score TCR-TCR, TCR-HLA and TCR-CMV co-occurrence, with a repertoire-size bias correction applied to TCR pairs. To estimate false discovery rates, a later analysis permuted the HLA or CMV assignments 20 times. A later analysis grouped co-occurring TCRs with DBSCAN, adding TCRdist sequence similarity when clustering within HLA-allele-positive subsets. Co-occurrence clustering excluded repertoires with fewer than 30,000 or more than 120,000 public chains, plus five with anomalous nucleotide sharing. TCRdb took over this immuneACCESS table, retaining in-frame rearrangements with V and J assigned. Such tables are incomplete; in checked studies, under half of the missing clones stem from an unresolved V gene, and the remainder is unexplained. That table is the source of V, J and clone size, and D and trimming were worked out from the DNA. This sample lists over 250,000 clones; roughly 89% were detected once. Together, the top ten hold roughly 4% of the sample.

The cohort was made up of hundreds of healthy bone marrow donors. All cohort members were sampled while nominally healthy, although unrecorded immune exposures were likely present. The donor was CMV seropositive and belonged to the group of more than 250 seropositive cohort members. A peripheral blood sample was provided by each donor, and peripheral blood mononuclear cells were used for TCR beta sequencing. Genomic DNA extraction from the blood cell samples was performed with the Qiagen DNeasy Blood Extraction Kit. This clonotype was obtained from a man between 35 and 55 years old in good health and CMV-seropositive. In this chain, TRBV6-5 is recombined with TRBJ2-5; TRBD2 is a possible D gene, resting on 7 matching bases. The J call may be mistaken, given a closer DNA end match to TRBJ2-7. Sequenced input: PBMCs. CDR3 region: CASSYGGAQGYEQYF. The DNA is TGTGCCAGCAGTTACGGGGGGGCGCAAGGCTACGAGCAGTACTTC.